These 24 T cell receptor beta chains were all obtained from the same sample, sequenced in a study of shared clonotypes between healthy human individuals. Assay: immunoSEQ multiplex PCR; the TCRdb copy retains only in-frame clones and omits some. The data show more than 2,000,000 clones, with approximately 95% seen just once and 0.35% to 0.5% held by the top ten. The specimen was naive CD4+ T cells from PBMCs. Indicated subset: CD45RA+ positively selected. The receptor set was obtained from a man aged 18-30 years in good health. Some clones in this sample may be carry-over from other donors' samples.

V usage is TRBV7-9 and J usage is TRBJ2-5; D unclear. The CDR3 contains 12 residues. Per germline, CDR1 SEHNR and CDR2 FQNEAQ (reference sequence). The V gene lost 5 bases and the J gene lost 3 bases, with 7 bases spanning the gap. The chain's CDR3 is CASSPIKETQYF. The CDR3 coding sequence is TGTGCCAGCAGCCCTATAAAAGAGACCCAGTACTTC.

There are a few counts of this clone. The sample carries other DNA sequences with the same CDR3. V is TRBV7-9 and J is TRBJ1-2; D is undetermined. V was pared by 2 bases and J by 8 bases, with 9 bases between. CDR1 and CDR2 (germline): SEHNR, FQNEAQ (reference sequence). The CDR3 is 12 amino acids. CDR3 in DNA: TGTGCCAGCAGCTTACGGGAAACCGGCTACACCTTC. This encodes CASSLRETGYTF.

The gene calls are TRBV7-3 and TRBJ2-5, with a tentative D call TRBD1 (5 bases). The V and J ends lost 5 bases and 1 base respectively, with 8 bases between them. Germline lookup yields CDR1 SGHTA and CDR2 FQGTGA. This CDR3 contains 13 residues. CDR3 residues: CASSQGSQETQYF. The CDR3 bases are TGTGCCAGCAGCCAGGGTAGCCAAGAGACCCAGTACTTC.

V is TRBV11-2 and J is TRBJ2-3; D may be TRBD2 (5 bases). Looked up from germline, CDR1 is SGHAT and CDR2 is FQNNGV. Between the trimmed V and J ends, which lost 5 bases and 1 base, there was a span of 10 bases. The CDR3 covers 14 residues. The CDR3 loop is CASSQRTRTDTQYF. The DNA for the CDR3 is TGTGCCAGCAGCCAGCGGACTCGCACAGATACGCAGTATTTT. The full variable domain, rest sourced from reference TRBV11-2 and TRBJ2-3, is EAGVAQSPRYKIIEKRQSVAFWCNPISGHATLYWYQQILGQGPKLLIQFQNNGVVDDSQLPKDRFSAERLKGVDSTLKIQPAKLEDSAVYLCASSQRTRTDTQYFGPGTRLTVL.

This clone was observed once. In nucleotides, the CDR3 is TGCAGCGTCACGGGACAGGGAGCCTCCTACGAGCAGTACTTC. Amino acids: CSVTGQGASYEQYF. The V call is TRBV29-1, the J call TRBJ2-7, with 9 bases lining up with TRBD1. J lost 0 bases, V lost 6 bases, and 6 bases had no gene match. Germline lookup yields CDR1 SQVTM and CDR2 ANQGSEA. The CDR3 runs to 14 residues.

The V call is TRBV9, the J call TRBJ2-6, with 7 positions matching TRBD1. Unmatched junction bases numbered 12, after V lost 5 bases and J lost 4 bases. This CDR3 is built from 17 residues. Germline-derived CDR1 and CDR2 are SGDLS and YYNGEE. CDR3 region: CASSRQGPSLGANVLTF. The CDR3 DNA sequence: TGTGCCAGCAGTCGACAGGGACCCTCGCTAGGGGCCAACGTCCTGACTTTC.

The chain combines TRBV23-1 with TRBJ1-1, with 9 nucleotides matching TRBD1. TRBV23-1 is designated an ORF whose function remains uncertain. V shed 4 bases and J 10 bases; nucleotides not matched to a gene: 10. The CDR3 runs 14 residues. The CDR3 is CASSRLDRGFRAFF. The DNA of the CDR3 is TGCGCCAGCAGTCGACTGGACAGGGGATTCCGAGCTTTCTTT.

This clone was found once. The genes are TRBV5-5 and TRBJ2-7; no clear D. Germline loops: CDR1 SGHKS, CDR2 YYEKEE (reference sequence). V was pared by 0 bases and J by 12 bases, with 16 bases between. This CDR3 is built from 13 residues. CDR3: CASSLAQLTEGYF. CDR3 sequence (DNA): TGTGCCAGCAGCTTGGCCCAGTTGACCGAAGGGTACTTC.

J is TRBJ2-1 and V is TRBV2; 11 nucleotides line up with TRBD1. CDR3 length: 16 residues. With V trimmed by 6 bases and J by 0 bases, 4 bases remained unmatched. In germline, CDR1 is SNHLY, CDR2 FYNNEI. The CDR3 sequence: CASRAGTGGSYNEQFF. The CDR3 DNA follows: TGTGCCAGCAGGGCTGGGACAGGGGGCTCCTACAATGAGCAGTTCTTC.

This sequence joins TRBV5-8 and TRBJ2-3; 7 nucleotides line up with TRBD1. The CDR3 extends over 15 amino acids. CDR1 and CDR2 from the germline V gene are SGHTS and YDEGEE. V trimming: 4 bases; J trimming: 4 bases; junction bases outside the gene matches: 9. The CDR3 is CASSVSRGFPDTQYF. CDR3 nucleotides: TGTGCCAGCAGCGTTTCCAGGGGGTTTCCAGATACGCAGTATTTT.

This clone came up a few times. The chain uses TRBV2 and TRBJ1-5; D is ambiguous. Germline CDR1 is SNHLY and CDR2 is FYNNEI. V was clipped by 4 bases and J by 5 bases, with 6 bases between them. The CDR3 has 12 residues. Here the CDR3 DNA reads TGTGCCAGCAGTGGGGATTATCAGCCCCAGCATTTT. This gives the protein CASSGDYQPQHF.

This chain joins TRBV7-2 and TRBJ2-5, with 9 bases fitting TRBD1. The V gene's germline CDR1 is SGHTA and CDR2 FQGNSA. J gave up 5 bases and V 4 bases, and 5 bases lay outside the gene matches. This CDR3 region has 14 residues. The chain's CDR3 is CASSYLTGGETQYF. The DNA for the CDR3 is TGTGCCAGCAGCTATCTAACAGGGGGCGAGACCCAGTACTTC.

The chain has TRBV7-2 and TRBJ2-5; TRBD1 matches 7 bases. The CDR3 is 14 amino acids. Germline V gene sequence: CDR1 SGHTA, CDR2 FQGNSA. V dropped 5 bases and J dropped 4; count of bases not matched to a gene: 7. The CDR3 spells CASSGRDRRETQYF. CDR3 DNA sequence: TGTGCCAGCAGCGGCCGGGACAGAAGAGAGACCCAGTACTTC. Full variable domain (outside the CDR3, taken from reference TRBV7-2 and TRBJ2-5): GAGVSQSPSNKVTEKGKDVELRCDPISGHTALYWYRQSLGQGLEFLIYFQGNSAPDKSGLPSDRFSAERTGGSVSTLTIQRTQQEDSAVYLCASSGRDRRETQYFGPGTRLLVL.

The CDR3 coding sequence is TGTGCCAGCAGCTTAGATCCCTTTTCCTACACCGGGGAGCTGTTTTTT. Translated: CASSLDPFSYTGELFF. The V and J genes are TRBV11-2 and TRBJ2-2; no definite D call. V shed 0 bases and J shed 3 bases, with 11 bases lying between them. CDR3 length: 16 residues. Looked up from germline, CDR1 is SGHAT and CDR2 is FQNNGV.

The rearrangement uses TRBV6-5 and TRBJ1-2; no clear D. Germline V gene lookup returns CDR1 MNHEY and CDR2 SVGAGI. CDR3 length equals 10 residues. The germline V and J ends were trimmed by 7 bases and 6 bases, with 6 bases remaining between them. CDR3 DNA sequence: TGTGCCAGCAATGGGGATGGCTACACCTTC. Translated: CASNGDGYTF.

The V and J genes are TRBV28 and TRBJ1-1; possibly TRBD1 for D (6 bases). This CDR3 region has 12 residues. CDR1 MDHEN and CDR2 SYDVKM come from the germline V gene. V was shortened by 8 bases and J by 9 bases, with 16 bases between the two germline ends. The CDR3 bases are TGTGCCAGCCGGATAGATACAGGGAAAGCTTTCTTT. Translation gives CASRIDTGKAFF.

This sequence joins TRBV5-6 and TRBJ2-2, with D perhaps matching TRBD1 (6 bases). This CDR3 region has 15 residues. The germline gives CDR1 SGHDT, CDR2 YYEEEE. The ends were cut back, 4 bases at V and 2 bases at J, with 12 bases in the middle. This chain's CDR3 is CASSLRDTNTGELFF. The CDR3 coding sequence is TGTGCCAGCAGCCTCCGGGACACCAACACCGGGGAGCTGTTTTTT. The variable domain in full, with the rest retrieved from reference TRBV5-6 and TRBJ2-2, is DAGVTQSPTHLIKTRGQQVTLRCSPKSGHDTVSWYQQALGQGPQFIFQYYEEEERQRGNFPDRFSGHQFPNYSSELNVNALLLGDSALYLCASSLRDTNTGELFFGEGSRLTVL.

V is TRBV27 and J is TRBJ2-1, with D unresolved. There are 12 residues in the CDR3. Germline V gives CDR1 MNHEY, CDR2 SMNVEV (reference sequence). Trimming left V 5 bases short and J 5 bases short, with 7 bases between. CDR3 protein: CASSSLNNEQFF. The CDR3 bases are TGTGCCAGCAGTAGCCTTAACAATGAGCAGTTCTTC.

V gene TRBV9 combines with J gene TRBJ2-2; 7 bases align to TRBD1. The V segment lost 5 bases and the J segment 4 bases; nucleotides outside the gene matches: 11. Germline V lookup: CDR1 SGDLS, CDR2 YYNGEE. This CDR3 region has 16 residues. The CDR3 here is CASSGGGQLTTGELFF. The CDR3, as DNA: TGTGCCAGCAGTGGTGGGGGACAGCTTACCACCGGGGAGCTGTTTTTT.

On this clone: The sample has other DNA sequences that encode this CDR3 too. The chain employs TRBV29-1 and TRBJ2-7; no reliable D call. This CDR3 comprises 11 residues. From germline, CDR1 is SQVTM and CDR2 ANQGSEA. V was clipped by 4 bases and J by 1 base, with 5 bases between them. The CDR3 region is CSVAASYEQYF. The CDR3 coding sequence is TGCAGCGTTGCGGCGTCCTACGAGCAGTACTTC.

V is TRBV27 and J is TRBJ2-7; D is perhaps TRBD2 (5 bases). This CDR3 has 12 residues. V was cut by 3 bases and J by 5 bases, with 8 bases left in between. The germline CDR1 and CDR2 sequences are MNHEY and SMNVEV (reference sequence). CDR3 sequence: CASSFRGDEQYF. Written as DNA, the CDR3 is TGTGCCAGCAGTTTTCGGGGAGACGAGCAGTACTTC.

The chain links TRBV25-1 to TRBJ2-2; maybe TRBD2 (6 bases). The CDR3 contains 16 residues. Germline V gene sequence: CDR1 MGHDK, CDR2 SYGVNS. V lost 1 base to trimming and J lost 0 bases, with 9 bases between them. This CDR3 is CASSEFAGTNTGELFF. CDR3 in DNA: TGTGCCAGCAGTGAATTTGCGGGAACGAACACCGGGGAGCTGTTTTTT. Together with reference TRBV25-1 and TRBJ2-2, the CDR3 gives the full variable domain: EADIYQTPRYLVIGTGKKITLECSQTMGHDKMYWYQQDPGMELHLIHYSYGVNSTEKGDLSSESTVSRIRTEHFPLTLESARPSHTSQYLCASSEFAGTNTGELFFGEGSRLTVL.

This clone showed up just once. The chain employs TRBV4-1 and TRBJ1-1; 7 positions agree with TRBD1. V was clipped by 2 bases and J by 7 bases; unmatched bases: 7. CDR3 size: 14 residues. In germline, CDR1 is MGHRA, CDR2 YSYEKL. The CDR3 protein is CASSQFAGGSEAFF. CDR3 in DNA: TGCGCCAGCAGCCAATTTGCAGGGGGGAGTGAAGCTTTCTTT.

CDR3 nucleotides: TGTGCCAGCAGCCGGAAACAGCCGTTCTACGAGCAGTACTTC. The encoded protein is CASSRKQPFYEQYF. V usage is TRBV27 and J usage is TRBJ2-7; D not certain. The germline gives CDR1 MNHEY, CDR2 SMNVEV (reference sequence). V was trimmed by 6 bases and J by 3 bases, leaving 15 bases between them. There are 14 residues in the CDR3.